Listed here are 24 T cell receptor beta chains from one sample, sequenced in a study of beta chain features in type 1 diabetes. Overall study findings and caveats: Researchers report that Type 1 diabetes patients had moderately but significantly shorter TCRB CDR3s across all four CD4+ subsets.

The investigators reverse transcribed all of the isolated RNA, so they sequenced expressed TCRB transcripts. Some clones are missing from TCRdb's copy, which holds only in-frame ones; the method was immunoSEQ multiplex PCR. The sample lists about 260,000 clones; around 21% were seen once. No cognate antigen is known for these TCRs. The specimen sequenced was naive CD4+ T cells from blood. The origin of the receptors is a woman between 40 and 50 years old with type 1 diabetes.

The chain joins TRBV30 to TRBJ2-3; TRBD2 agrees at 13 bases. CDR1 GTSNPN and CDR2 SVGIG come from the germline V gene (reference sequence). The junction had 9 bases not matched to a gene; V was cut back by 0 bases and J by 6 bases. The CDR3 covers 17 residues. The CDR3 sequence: CAWSVSSGLAGVDTQYF. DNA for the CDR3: TGTGCCTGGAGTGTATCATCCGGACTAGCGGGAGTCGATACGCAGTATTTT.

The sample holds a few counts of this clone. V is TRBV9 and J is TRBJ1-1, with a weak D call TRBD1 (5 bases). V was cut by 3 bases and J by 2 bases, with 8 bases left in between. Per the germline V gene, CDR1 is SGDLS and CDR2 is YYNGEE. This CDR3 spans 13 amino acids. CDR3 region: CASSAGHNTEAFF. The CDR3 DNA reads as TGTGCCAGCAGCGCCGGACACAACACTGAAGCTTTCTTT.

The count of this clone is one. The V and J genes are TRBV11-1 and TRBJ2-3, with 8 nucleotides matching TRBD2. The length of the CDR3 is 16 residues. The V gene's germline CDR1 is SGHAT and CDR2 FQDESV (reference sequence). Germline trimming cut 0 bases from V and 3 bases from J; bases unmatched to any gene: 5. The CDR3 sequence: CASSLAPGGATDTQYF. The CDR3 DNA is TGTGCCAGCAGCTTAGCACCGGGGGGGGCTACAGATACGCAGTATTTT.

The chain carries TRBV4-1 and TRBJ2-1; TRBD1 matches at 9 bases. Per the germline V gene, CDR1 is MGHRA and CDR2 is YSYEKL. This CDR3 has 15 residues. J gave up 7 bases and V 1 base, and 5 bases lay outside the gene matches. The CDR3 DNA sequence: TGCGCCAGCAGCCAAGCCGGGACAGGGATTAATGAGCAGTTCTTC. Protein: CASSQAGTGINEQFF.

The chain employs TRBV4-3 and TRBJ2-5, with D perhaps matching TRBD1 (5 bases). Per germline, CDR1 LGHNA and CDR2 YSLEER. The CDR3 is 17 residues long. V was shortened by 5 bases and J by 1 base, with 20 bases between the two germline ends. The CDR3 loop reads CASSIGRAGIGQETQYF. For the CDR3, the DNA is TGCGCCAGCAGCATCGGCAGGGCCGGTATAGGCCAAGAGACCCAGTACTTC.

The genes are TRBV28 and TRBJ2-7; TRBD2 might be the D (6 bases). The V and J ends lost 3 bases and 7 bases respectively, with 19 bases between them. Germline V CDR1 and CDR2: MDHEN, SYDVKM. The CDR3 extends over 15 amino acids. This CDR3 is CASSLGSGGYGEQYF. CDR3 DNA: TGTGCCAGCAGTTTGGGATCCGGGGGATACGGGGAGCAGTACTTC.

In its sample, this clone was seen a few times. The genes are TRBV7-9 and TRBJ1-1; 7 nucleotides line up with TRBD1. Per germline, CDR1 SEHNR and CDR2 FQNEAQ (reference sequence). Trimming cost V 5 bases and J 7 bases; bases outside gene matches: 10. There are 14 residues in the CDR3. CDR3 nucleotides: TGTGCCAGCAGCCCCAGACAGGGAAGAAGTGAAGCTTTCTTT. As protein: CASSPRQGRSEAFF.

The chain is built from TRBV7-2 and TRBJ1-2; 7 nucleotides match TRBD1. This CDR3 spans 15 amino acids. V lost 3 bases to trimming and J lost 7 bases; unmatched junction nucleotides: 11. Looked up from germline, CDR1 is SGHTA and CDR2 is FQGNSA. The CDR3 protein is CASSFPGTAVLGYTF. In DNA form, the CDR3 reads TGTGCCAGCAGCTTCCCAGGGACAGCCGTGCTTGGCTACACCTTC.

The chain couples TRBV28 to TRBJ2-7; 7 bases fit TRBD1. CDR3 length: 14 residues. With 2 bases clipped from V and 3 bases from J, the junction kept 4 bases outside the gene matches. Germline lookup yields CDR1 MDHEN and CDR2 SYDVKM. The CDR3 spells CASSLTGQVYEQYF. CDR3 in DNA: TGTGCCAGCAGTTTAACTGGACAGGTCTACGAGCAGTACTTC. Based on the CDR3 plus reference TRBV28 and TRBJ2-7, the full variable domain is DVKVTQSSRYLVKRTGEKVFLECVQDMDHENMFWYRQDPGLGLRLIYFSYDVKMKEKGDIPEGYSVSREKKERFSLILESASTNQTSMYLCASSLTGQVYEQYFGPGTRLTVT.

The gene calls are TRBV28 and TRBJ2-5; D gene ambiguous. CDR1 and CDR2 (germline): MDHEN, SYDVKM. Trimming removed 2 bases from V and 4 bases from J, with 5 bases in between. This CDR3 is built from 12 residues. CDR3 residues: CASSLVGETQYF. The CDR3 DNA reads TGTGCCAGCAGTTTAGTCGGAGAGACCCAGTACTTC. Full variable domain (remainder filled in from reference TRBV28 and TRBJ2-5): DVKVTQSSRYLVKRTGEKVFLECVQDMDHENMFWYRQDPGLGLRLIYFSYDVKMKEKGDIPEGYSVSREKKERFSLILESASTNQTSMYLCASSLVGETQYFGPGTRLLVL.

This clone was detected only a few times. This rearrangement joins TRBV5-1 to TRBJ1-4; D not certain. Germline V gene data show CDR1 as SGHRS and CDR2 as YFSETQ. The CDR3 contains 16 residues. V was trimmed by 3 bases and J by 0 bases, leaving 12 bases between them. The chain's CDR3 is CASSSLDTPTNEKLFF. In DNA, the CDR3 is TGCGCCAGCAGCTCACTAGACACTCCAACTAATGAAAAACTGTTTTTT.

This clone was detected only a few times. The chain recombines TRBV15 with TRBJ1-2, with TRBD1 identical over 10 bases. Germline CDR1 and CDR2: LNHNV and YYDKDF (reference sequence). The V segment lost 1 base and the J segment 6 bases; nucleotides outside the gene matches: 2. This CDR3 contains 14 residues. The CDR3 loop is CATSRGGTGDGYTF. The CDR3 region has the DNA TGTGCCACCAGCAGAGGTGGGACAGGGGATGGCTACACCTTC.

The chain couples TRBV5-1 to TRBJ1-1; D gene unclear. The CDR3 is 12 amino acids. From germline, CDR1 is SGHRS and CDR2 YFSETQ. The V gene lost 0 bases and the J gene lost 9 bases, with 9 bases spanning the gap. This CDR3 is CASSLDRGKAFF. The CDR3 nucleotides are TGCGCCAGCAGCTTGGATCGGGGAAAAGCTTTCTTT.

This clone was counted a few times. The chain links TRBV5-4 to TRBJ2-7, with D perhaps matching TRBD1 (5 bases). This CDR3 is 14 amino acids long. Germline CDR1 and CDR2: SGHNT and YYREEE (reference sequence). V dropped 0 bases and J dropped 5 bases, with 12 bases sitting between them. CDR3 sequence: CASSLDPGLDEQYF. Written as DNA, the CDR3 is TGTGCCAGCAGCTTGGATCCAGGGCTCGACGAGCAGTACTTC.

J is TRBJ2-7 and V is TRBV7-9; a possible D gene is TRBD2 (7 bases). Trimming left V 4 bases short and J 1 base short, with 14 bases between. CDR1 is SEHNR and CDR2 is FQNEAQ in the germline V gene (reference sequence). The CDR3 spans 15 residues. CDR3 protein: CASSYAGAISYEQYF. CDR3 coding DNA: TGTGCCAGCAGCTACGCGGGGGCCATATCCTACGAGCAGTACTTC.

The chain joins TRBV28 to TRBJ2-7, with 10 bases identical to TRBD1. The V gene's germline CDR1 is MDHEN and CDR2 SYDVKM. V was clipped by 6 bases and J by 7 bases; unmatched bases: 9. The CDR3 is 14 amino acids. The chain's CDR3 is CASRRGQGIREQYF. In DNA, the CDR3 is TGTGCCAGCAGGCGGGGACAGGGGATAAGAGAGCAGTACTTC. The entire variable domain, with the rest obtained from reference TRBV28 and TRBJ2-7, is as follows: DVKVTQSSRYLVKRTGEKVFLECVQDMDHENMFWYRQDPGLGLRLIYFSYDVKMKEKGDIPEGYSVSREKKERFSLILESASTNQTSMYLCASRRGQGIREQYFGPGTRLTVT.

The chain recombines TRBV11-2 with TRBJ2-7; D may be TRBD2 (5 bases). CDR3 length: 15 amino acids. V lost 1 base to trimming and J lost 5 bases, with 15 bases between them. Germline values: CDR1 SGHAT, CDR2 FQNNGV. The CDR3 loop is CASSLVVGVGHEQYF. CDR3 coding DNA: TGTGCCAGCAGCTTAGTAGTGGGAGTAGGGCACGAGCAGTACTTC.

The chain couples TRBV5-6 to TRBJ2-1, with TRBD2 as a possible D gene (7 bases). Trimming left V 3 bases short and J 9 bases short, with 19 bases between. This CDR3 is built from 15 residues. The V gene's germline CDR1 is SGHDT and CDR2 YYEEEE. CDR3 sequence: CASSWPGSGGREQFF. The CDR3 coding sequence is TGTGCCAGCAGCTGGCCCGGCTCCGGGGGGCGTGAGCAGTTCTTC.

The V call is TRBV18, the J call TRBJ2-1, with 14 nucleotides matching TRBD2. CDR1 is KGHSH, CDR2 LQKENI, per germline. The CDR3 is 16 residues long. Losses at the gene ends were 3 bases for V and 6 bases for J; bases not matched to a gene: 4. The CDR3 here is CASSPPGLAGGNEQFF. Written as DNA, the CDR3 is TGTGCCAGCTCACCCCCAGGACTAGCGGGAGGCAATGAGCAGTTCTTC.

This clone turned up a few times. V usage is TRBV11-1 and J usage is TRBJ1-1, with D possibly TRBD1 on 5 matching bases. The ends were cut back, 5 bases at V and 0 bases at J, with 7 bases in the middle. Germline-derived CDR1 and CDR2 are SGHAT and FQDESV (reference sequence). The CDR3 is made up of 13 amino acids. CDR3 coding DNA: TGTGCCAGCAGCGTGACAGTGAACACTGAAGCTTTCTTT. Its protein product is CASSVTVNTEAFF.

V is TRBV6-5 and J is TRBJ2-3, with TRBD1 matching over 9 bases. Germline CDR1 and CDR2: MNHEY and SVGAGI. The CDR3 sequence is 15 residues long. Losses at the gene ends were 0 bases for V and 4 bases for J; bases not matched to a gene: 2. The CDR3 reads CASSYSRTGADTQYF. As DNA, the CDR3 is TGTGCCAGCAGTTACTCACGGACAGGGGCAGATACGCAGTATTTT.

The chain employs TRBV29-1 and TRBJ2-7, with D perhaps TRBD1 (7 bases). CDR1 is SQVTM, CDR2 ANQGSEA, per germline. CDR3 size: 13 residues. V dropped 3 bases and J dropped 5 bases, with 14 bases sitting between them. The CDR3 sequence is CSVERQGGDEQYF. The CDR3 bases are TGCAGCGTTGAGCGACAGGGAGGCGACGAGCAGTACTTC.

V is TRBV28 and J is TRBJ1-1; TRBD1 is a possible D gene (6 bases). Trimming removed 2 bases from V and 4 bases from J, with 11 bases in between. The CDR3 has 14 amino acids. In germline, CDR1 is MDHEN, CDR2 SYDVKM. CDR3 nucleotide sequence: TGTGCCAGCAGTTTACACAGGGTCGGCACTGAAGCTTTCTTT. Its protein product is CASSLHRVGTEAFF.

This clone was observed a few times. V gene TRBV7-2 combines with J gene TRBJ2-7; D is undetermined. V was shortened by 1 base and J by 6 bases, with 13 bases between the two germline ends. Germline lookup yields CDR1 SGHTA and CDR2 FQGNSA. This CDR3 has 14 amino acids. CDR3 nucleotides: TGTGCCAGCAGCTTAGGCGTTTCCCCCGGCGAGCAGTACTTC. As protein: CASSLGVSPGEQYF.